This T cell receptor beta chain was identified during a study of T cell repertoires in aging, cancer and after chemotherapy. The overall study: Repeat sampling of healthy donors over several months to years showed clear clonal overlap. About 8.8 million TCR reads were in the whole dataset.

The CDR3 spans 14 residues. CDR1 and CDR2 from the germline V gene are ENHRY and SYGVKD. Losses at the gene ends were 6 bases for V and 8 bases for J; bases not matched to a gene: 11. This clonotype was counted a few times. Rearranged V-D-J TRB sequences were amplified with a mixed TRB-A/B primer pool. TCRdb re-derived calls from the multiplex PCR reads in MiXCR, one entry per CDR3 protein. This table has 2,000 to 2,500 distinct CDR3 sequences, around 32% appearing once. The template was genomic DNA from peripheral blood, not RNA. This receptor was identified in a human donor in good health. The V gene is TRBV10-3, the J gene TRBJ1-2; 8 nucleotides match TRBD1. Input material: blood. The CDR3 nucleotides read TGTGCCATCAGCTTCGGGACAGGATCGTCGGGCTACACCTTC. Encoded protein: CAISFGTGSSGYTF.